Presented here are 8 T cell receptor beta chains from one specimen sequenced in a study of OX40 agonist ivuxolimab in advanced cancers. Data came from immunoSEQ multiplex PCR; TCRdb stores just in-frame clones and leaves some out. The table includes 5,600 or so clones, about two thirds detected once. The sequencing here drew on CD4+ or CD8+ T cells sorted from blood, taken in a trial of the OX40 agonist ivuxolimab. Receptor source: an adult with an advanced solid tumor such as melanoma, head and neck, liver or kidney cancer.

This chain links TRBV5-3 with TRBJ2-1; D remains unclear. TRBV5-3 belongs to the ORF category, with a function that is uncertain. V shed 2 bases and J shed 10 bases, with 13 bases lying between them. The CDR3 extends over 13 amino acids. The CDR3 DNA reads TGTGCCAGAAGCTTTGGGTGGTGTAACGAGCAGTTCTTC. Translated, it gives CARSFGWCNEQFF.

The chain employs TRBV4-1 and TRBJ1-2; 8 positions match TRBD1. The junction had 2 bases not matched to a gene; V was cut back by 0 bases and J by 8 bases. The CDR3 covers 13 residues. Germline V lookup: CDR1 MGHRA, CDR2 YSYEKL. CDR3 loop: CASSQERTGGYTF. CDR3 sequence (DNA): TGCGCCAGCAGCCAAGAGCGGACAGGGGGCTACACCTTC.

V and J are TRBV7-3 and TRBJ2-1; TRBD2 matches at 11 bases. The CDR3 is 14 residues long. V lost 5 bases, J lost 8 bases, and 5 bases stayed unmatched. CDR1 and CDR2 from the germline V gene are SGHTA and FQGTGA. The chain's CDR3 is CASSPGTSGDEQFF. The CDR3, as DNA: TGTGCCAGCAGCCCCGGGACTAGCGGCGATGAGCAGTTCTTC.

The sample holds a few counts of this clone. This sequence joins TRBV10-1 and TRBJ1-2, with D unclear. The CDR3 is made up of 12 amino acids. Germline lookup yields CDR1 WNHNN and CDR2 SYGVQD (reference sequence). Trimming removed 6 bases from V and 4 bases from J, with 9 bases in between. The CDR3 sequence: CASRRKTYGYTF. The CDR3 coding sequence is TGCGCCAGCAGGCGAAAGACCTATGGCTACACCTTC.

This CDR3 reads CASSLVGGRNEQFF. The CDR3 nucleotides read TGTGCCAGCAGCTTAGTCGGGGGGCGGAATGAGCAGTTCTTC. The chain employs TRBV7-9 and TRBJ2-1; D may be TRBD2 (7 bases). Germline V CDR1 and CDR2: SEHNR, FQNEAQ (reference sequence). V dropped 1 base and J dropped 7 bases, with 11 bases sitting between them. This CDR3 spans 14 amino acids.

The chain recombines TRBV5-1 with TRBJ2-5; the D gene could be TRBD1 or TRBD2 (5 bases each). The CDR3 totals 12 residues. The V end was cut by 9 bases, the J end by 4 bases, with 13 bases between. The V gene's germline CDR1 is SGHRS and CDR2 YFSETQ. For the CDR3, the DNA is TGCGCCACCCGGGACCAAGGAGAGACCCAGTACTTC. This encodes CATRDQGETQYF.

The chain joins TRBV7-2 to TRBJ2-2; D is uncertain. The germline V and J ends were trimmed by 3 bases and 7 bases, with 6 bases remaining between them. Germline V CDR1 and CDR2: SGHTA, FQGNSA. The CDR3 is 12 residues long. CDR3: CASSFRNGELFF. DNA of the CDR3: TGTGCCAGCAGCTTCAGGAACGGGGAGCTGTTTTTT.

The chain carries TRBV6-6 and TRBJ2-1; D unclear. This CDR3 region has 11 residues. Germline V gives CDR1 MNHNY, CDR2 SVGAGI (reference sequence). V lost 6 bases and J 3 bases, leaving 3 bases between the germline ends. CDR3 residues: CASRRYNEQFF. The DNA for the CDR3 is TGTGCCAGCAGACGCTACAATGAGCAGTTCTTC.